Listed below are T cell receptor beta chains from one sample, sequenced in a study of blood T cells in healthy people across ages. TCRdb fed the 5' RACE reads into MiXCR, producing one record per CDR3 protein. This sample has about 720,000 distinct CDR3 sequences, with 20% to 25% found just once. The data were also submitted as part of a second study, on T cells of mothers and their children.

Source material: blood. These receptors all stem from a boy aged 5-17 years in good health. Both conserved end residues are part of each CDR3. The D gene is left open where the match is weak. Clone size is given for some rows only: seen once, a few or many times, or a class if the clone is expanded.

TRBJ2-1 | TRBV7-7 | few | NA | TGTGCTAGCAGCCCAGGGCAGGCAAGCTCCTACAATGAGCAGTTCTTC | CASSPGQASSYNEQFF
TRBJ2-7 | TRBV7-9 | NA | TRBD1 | TGTGCCAGCAGTCCCCCCGGGACAGGGGCCTACGAGCAGTACTTC | CASSPPGTGAYEQYF
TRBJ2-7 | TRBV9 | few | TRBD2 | TGTGCCAGCAGCGTAGATCCTAGCGGGATGGGCGAGCAGTACTTC | CASSVDPSGMGEQYF
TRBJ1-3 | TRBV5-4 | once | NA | TGTGCCAGCAGCTTGCCGGGGACCAGGAACACCATATATTTT | CASSLPGTRNTIYF
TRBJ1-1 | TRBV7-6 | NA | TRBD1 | TGTGCCAGCAGCGGATCACAGGGGATGAACACTGAAGCTTTCTTT | CASSGSQGMNTEAFF
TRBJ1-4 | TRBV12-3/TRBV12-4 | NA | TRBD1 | TGTGCCAGCAGTTGGGACAGTCTCCTGACTAATGAAAAACTGTTTTTT | CASSWDSLLTNEKLFF
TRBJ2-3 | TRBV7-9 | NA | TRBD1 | TGTGCCAGCAGCACAGGGACAGGCACAGATACGCAGTATTTT | CASSTGTGTDTQYF
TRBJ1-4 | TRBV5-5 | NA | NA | TGTGCCAGCAGCTTGGAGATTGTCCATGGTCGGAATGAAAAACTGTTTTTT | CASSLEIVHGRNEKLFF
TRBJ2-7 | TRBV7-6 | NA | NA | TGTGCCACCCAGCTTATTAGGGCGACCGAGCAGTACTTC | CATQLIRATEQYF
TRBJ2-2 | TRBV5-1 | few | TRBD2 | TGCGCCAGCAGCTCTCCGGGACTAGCGGGACAGACCGGGGAGCTGTTTTTT | CASSSPGLAGQTGELFF
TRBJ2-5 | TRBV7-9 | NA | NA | TGTGCCAGCAGCCCCATAATTAGAGAGACCCAGTACTTC | CASSPIIRETQYF
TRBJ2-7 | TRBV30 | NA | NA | TGTGCCTGGAGTGTACGGGCAGTCCGACGATACGAACAGTACTTC | CAWSVRAVRRYEQYF
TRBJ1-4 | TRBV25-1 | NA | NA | TGTGCCAGCAGTGCGGGGTATGAAAAACTGTTTTTT | CASSAGYEKLFF
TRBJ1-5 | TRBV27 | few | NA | TGTGCCAGCCCTCATAATCAGCCCCAGCATTTT | CASPHNQPQHF
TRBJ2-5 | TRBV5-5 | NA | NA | TGTGCCAGCAGCTTGTTCTACGGCCAAGAGACCCAGTACTTC | CASSLFYGQETQYF
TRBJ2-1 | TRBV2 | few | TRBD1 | TGTGCCAGCTGTGTGGCGGGACCACAGGGGGATGAGCAGTTCTTC | CASCVAGPQGDEQFF
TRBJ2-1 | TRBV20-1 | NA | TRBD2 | TGCAGTGCCCCGGGACTAGCGGGAAGAAGGTCCTACAATGAGCAGTTCTTC | CSAPGLAGRRSYNEQFF
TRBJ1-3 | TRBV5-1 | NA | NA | TGCGCCAGCAGCTTGGGAGTCTCGGGGTCTCCCTCTGGAAACACCATATATTTT | CASSLGVSGSPSGNTIYF
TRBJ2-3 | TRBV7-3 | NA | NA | TGTGCCAGCTCTAAAGGGACTCTCAGCACAGATACGCAGTATTTT | CASSKGTLSTDTQYF
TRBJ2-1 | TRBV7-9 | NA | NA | TGTGCCAGCAGCTTGGGTAGGGACGGTGAGCAGTTCTTC | CASSLGRDGEQFF
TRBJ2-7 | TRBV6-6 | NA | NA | TGTGCCAGCAGTCCGACGAGGGGGGAGCAGTACTTC | CASSPTRGEQYF
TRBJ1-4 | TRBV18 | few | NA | TGTGCCAGCTCACCCGGGCTCTTTAATGAAAAACTGTTTTTT | CASSPGLFNEKLFF
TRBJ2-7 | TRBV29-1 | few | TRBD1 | TGCAGCGCCCAACCGGGGACAGGGGACTACGAGCAGTACTTC | CSAQPGTGDYEQYF
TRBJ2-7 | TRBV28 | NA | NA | TGTGCCAGCAGTTTACCGCTCCGGGGGCGCGAGCAGTACTTC | CASSLPLRGREQYF
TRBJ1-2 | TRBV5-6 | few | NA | TGTGCCAGCAGCTTGTGGGACGGCTTCTATGGCTACACCTTC | CASSLWDGFYGYTF
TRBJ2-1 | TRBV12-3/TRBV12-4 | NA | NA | TGTGCCAGCAGTTTCGGATCGGCGTCCTACAATGAGCAGTTCTTC | CASSFGSASYNEQFF
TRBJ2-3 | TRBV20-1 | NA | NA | TGCAGTGCTAGAGCCGCTAGCGGCACAGATACGCAGTATTTT | CSARAASGTDTQYF
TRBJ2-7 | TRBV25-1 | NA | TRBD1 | TGTGCCAGCAGTATACAGGGGGCGTTGGGGTCCTACGAGCAGTACTTC | CASSIQGALGSYEQYF
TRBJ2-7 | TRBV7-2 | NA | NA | TGTGCCACCAACACCTTTGATATCGGCCATCCGTCCTACGAGCAGTACTTC | CATNTFDIGHPSYEQYF
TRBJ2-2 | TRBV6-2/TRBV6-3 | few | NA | TGTGCCAGCAGTCTCGCCGGAATGAACACCGGGGAGCTGTTTTTT | CASSLAGMNTGELFF